This record concerns one TCR beta chain sequence. Antigen: not known. The data were taken from a study of radiotherapy plus CTLA-4 blockade in lung cancer. On the study more broadly: Objective responses occurred in 18% of patients; around 30% had disease control. General study findings and limits: TCR clones from tumors expanded in blood after radiotherapy plus ipilimumab. With interferon-beta, early dynamics of blood T cell clones were reported to best predict response.

The germline CDR1 and CDR2 sequences are MNHEY and SVGAGI. This CDR3 is built from 16 residues. Trimming at V came to 0 bases and at J to 4 bases, leaving 7 bases not matched to a gene. Participants had chemo-refractory metastatic non-small-cell lung cancer and were treated with focal radiation plus ipilimumab CTLA-4 blockade. Using immunoSEQ multiplex PCR, the repertoire was profiled, and TCRdb retains in-frame clones only, with some absent. Seen here are 50,000 to 65,000 clones, under 80% observed once, and the top ten hold 15% to 20%. The sample consisted of peripheral blood, taken from a patient treated with radiotherapy plus ipilimumab. The J gene is TRBJ2-5, the V gene TRBV6-5; 8 bases align to TRBD1. The clonotype comes from a human donor with non-small cell lung cancer who had a complete response to radiotherapy plus ipilimumab. The CDR3 DNA reads TGTGCCAGCAGTTACTCGAGGACAGGGCATGGAGAGACCCAGTACTTC. This sequence encodes CASSYSRTGHGETQYF.